This T cell receptor beta chain was sequenced in a study of T cell responses to AZD1222 COVID-19 vaccine. This clone was seen only once. Antigen: not known. Assay: immunoSEQ multiplex PCR; the TCRdb copy retains only in-frame clones and omits some. The table includes about 120,000 clones, about 90% detected once. Study-wide findings and caveats: Baseline seropositivity characterized only a handful of AZD1222 recipients. Repertoire sampling happened only post peak T cell response. There were vaccine-associated CD4 TCRs across spike, dominant at 160-218 and 743-854. It should be noted that donors were predominantly white British and more often female, and clonal diversity was possibly underestimated.

The V end lost 11 bases, the J end lost 6 bases, and 22 bases lay between the germline ends. The CDR3 runs to 14 residues. Germline CDR1 reads MDHEN; CDR2 reads SYDVKM. The TCR originated in an adult in good health. The rearrangement joins TRBV28 to TRBJ1-1; D uncertain. The sample was peripheral blood, taken on day 0 of AZD1222 vaccination. The CDR3 here is CAHGERRSAAEAFF. CDR3 DNA: TGTGCCCACGGGGAGCGCAGATCGGCCGCTGAAGCTTTCTTT.